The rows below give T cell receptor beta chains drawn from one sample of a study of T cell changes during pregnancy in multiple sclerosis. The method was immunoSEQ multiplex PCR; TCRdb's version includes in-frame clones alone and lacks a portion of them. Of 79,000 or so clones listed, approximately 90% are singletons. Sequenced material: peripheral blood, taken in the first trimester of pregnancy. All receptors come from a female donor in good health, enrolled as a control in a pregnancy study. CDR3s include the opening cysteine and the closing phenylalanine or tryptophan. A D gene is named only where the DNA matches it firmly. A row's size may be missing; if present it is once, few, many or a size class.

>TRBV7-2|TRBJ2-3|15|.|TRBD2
CASSLAGASPDTQYF
TGTGCCAGCAGCCTAGCGGGAGCTTCCCCAGATACGCAGTATTTT
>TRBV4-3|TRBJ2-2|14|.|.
CASSPTANTGELFF
TGCGCCAGCAGCCCGACAGCGAACACCGGGGAGCTGTTTTTT
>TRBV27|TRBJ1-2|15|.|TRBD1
CASSTLGPGGYGYTF
TGTGCCAGCAGTACCCTTGGACCAGGGGGCTATGGCTACACCTTC
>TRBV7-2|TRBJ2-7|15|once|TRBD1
CASSLVRTGVYEQYF
TGTGCCAGCAGCTTAGTTAGGACAGGGGTCTACGAGCAGTACTTC
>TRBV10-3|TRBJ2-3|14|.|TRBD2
CAIGERGDTDTQYF
TGTGCCATCGGCGAGCGGGGGGACACAGATACGCAGTATTTT
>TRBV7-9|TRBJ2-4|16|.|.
CASSTQSPGPKNIQYF
TGTGCCAGCAGCACACAGTCTCCAGGGCCCAAAAACATTCAGTACTTC
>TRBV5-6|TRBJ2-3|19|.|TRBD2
CASSLGPRGQRGGLDTQYF
TGTGCCAGCAGCTTGGGACCCAGAGGACAACGGGGGGGGTTGGATACGCAGTATTTT
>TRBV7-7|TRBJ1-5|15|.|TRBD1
CASSPDRESDQPQHF
TGTGCTAGCAGTCCAGACAGGGAAAGCGATCAGCCCCAGCATTTT
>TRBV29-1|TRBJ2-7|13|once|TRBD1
CSVGQGSPYEQYF
TGCAGCGTCGGACAGGGGAGCCCCTACGAGCAGTACTTC
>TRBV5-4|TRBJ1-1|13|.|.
CASSPQRDTEAFF
TGTGCCAGCAGCCCCCAGAGGGACACTGAAGCTTTCTTT
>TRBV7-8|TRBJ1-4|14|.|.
CASSLGHRDEKLFF
TGTGCCAGCAGCTTAGGACACCGCGATGAAAAACTGTTTTTT
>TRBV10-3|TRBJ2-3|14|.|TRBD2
CAIKSGGVSDTQYF
TGTGCCATCAAAAGCGGGGGGGTTTCAGATACGCAGTATTTT
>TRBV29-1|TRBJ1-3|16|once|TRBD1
CSVEDWDRGRGNTIYF
TGCAGCGTTGAAGACTGGGACAGGGGGAGGGGAAACACCATATATTTT
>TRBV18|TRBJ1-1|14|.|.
CASSLQSRDTEAFF
TGTGCCAGCTCGCTACAGTCGCGAGACACTGAAGCTTTCTTT
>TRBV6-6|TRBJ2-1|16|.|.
CASSYYRWGVEGEQFF
TGTGCCAGCAGTTACTATCGTTGGGGGGTTGAAGGTGAGCAGTTCTTC
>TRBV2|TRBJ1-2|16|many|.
CASKVGRGDPFYGYTF
TGTGCCAGCAAGGTGGGCAGGGGCGACCCATTTTATGGCTACACCTTC
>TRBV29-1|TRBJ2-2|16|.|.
CSVEAGPIPNTGELFF
TGCAGCGTTGAGGCGGGGCCCATTCCGAACACCGGGGAGCTGTTTTTT
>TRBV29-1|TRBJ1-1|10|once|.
CSGDFEEAFF
TGCAGCGGCGACTTCGAAGAAGCTTTCTTT
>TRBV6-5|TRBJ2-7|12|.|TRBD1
CATRDRGYEQYF
TGTGCCACCCGGGACAGGGGCTACGAGCAGTACTTC
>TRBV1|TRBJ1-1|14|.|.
CTSSQTRGKTEAFF
TGCACCAGCAGCCAAACCAGGGGTAAGACTGAAGCTTTCTTT
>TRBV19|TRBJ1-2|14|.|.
CASMGGKASYGYTF
TGTGCCAGTATGGGAGGCAAGGCAAGCTATGGCTACACCTTC
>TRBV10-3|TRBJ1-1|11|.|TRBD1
CASTGDTEAFF
TGTGCCAGCACAGGGGACACTGAAGCTTTCTTT
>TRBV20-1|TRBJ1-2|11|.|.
CSASAGHGYTF
TGCAGTGCTAGCGCGGGACATGGCTACACCTTC
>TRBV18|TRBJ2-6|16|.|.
CASSPQDTSGANVLTF
TGTGCCAGCTCACCTCAAGACACCTCTGGGGCCAACGTCCTGACTTTC
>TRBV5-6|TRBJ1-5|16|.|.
CASSHGKSRGNQPQHF
TGTGCCAGCAGCCACGGCAAGAGTCGGGGCAATCAGCCCCAGCATTTT
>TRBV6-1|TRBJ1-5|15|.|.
CASSEEVLSNQPQHF
TGTGCCAGCAGTGAGGAGGTATTGAGCAATCAGCCCCAGCATTTT
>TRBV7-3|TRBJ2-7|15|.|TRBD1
CASSPSGTGVYEQYF
TGTGCCAGCAGCCCGTCAGGGACAGGGGTGTACGAGCAGTACTTC
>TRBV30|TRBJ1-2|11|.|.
CAWTQSYGYTF
TGTGCCTGGACACAGAGCTATGGCTACACCTTC
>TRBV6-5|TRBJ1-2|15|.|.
CASRPSWGGHYGYTF
TGTGCCAGCAGGCCCTCGTGGGGGGGACACTATGGCTACACCTTC
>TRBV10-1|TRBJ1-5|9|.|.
CARTGPQHF
TGCGCCAGGACGGGGCCCCAGCATTTT
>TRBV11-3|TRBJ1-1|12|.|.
CARKGGVIEAFF
TGTGCCAGGAAAGGGGGGGTCATTGAAGCTTTCTTT
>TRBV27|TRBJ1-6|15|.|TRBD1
CASSLGTGGDSPLHF
TGTGCCAGCAGTCTGGGGACAGGGGGGGATTCACCCCTCCACTTT
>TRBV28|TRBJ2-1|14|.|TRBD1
CASSLRDRGYEQFF
TGTGCCAGCAGCCTCCGGGACAGGGGCTATGAGCAGTTCTTC
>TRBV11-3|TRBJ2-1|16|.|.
CASSSRGQGAYNEQFF
TGTGCCAGCAGCTCACGGGGGCAGGGGGCCTACAATGAGCAGTTCTTC
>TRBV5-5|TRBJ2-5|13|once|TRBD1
CASRRTGEETQYF
TGTGCCAGCAGACGGACAGGGGAAGAGACCCAGTACTTC
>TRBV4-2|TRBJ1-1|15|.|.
CASSQDLGGKTEAFF
TGTGCCAGCAGCCAAGATTTGGGGGGAAAGACTGAAGCTTTCTTT
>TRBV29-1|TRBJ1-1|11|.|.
CSVQSGTEAFF
TGCAGCGTTCAGTCGGGCACTGAAGCTTTCTTT
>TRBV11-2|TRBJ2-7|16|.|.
CASSLGGTTPFYEQYF
TGTGCCAGCAGCTTAGGCGGCACTACACCGTTCTACGAGCAGTACTTC
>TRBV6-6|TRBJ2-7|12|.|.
CASNPGPHEQYF
TGTGCCAGCAACCCAGGGCCCCACGAGCAGTACTTC
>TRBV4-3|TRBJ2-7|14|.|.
CASSQRDNSYEQYF
TGCGCCAGCAGCCAAAGGGACAATTCCTACGAGCAGTACTTC
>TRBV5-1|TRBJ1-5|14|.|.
CASSLGGNNQPQHF
TGCGCCAGCAGCTTGGGGGGCAATAATCAGCCCCAGCATTTT
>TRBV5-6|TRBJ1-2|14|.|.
CASSLLGPNYGYTF
TGTGCCAGCAGCTTGCTGGGCCCGAACTATGGCTACACCTTC
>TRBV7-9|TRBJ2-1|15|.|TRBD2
CASSSTSLKYYEQFF
TGTGCCAGCAGTTCGACTAGCTTGAAGTACTATGAGCAGTTCTTC
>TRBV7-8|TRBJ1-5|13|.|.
CASSLARYQPQHF
TGTGCCAGCAGCTTAGCCAGATATCAGCCCCAGCATTTT
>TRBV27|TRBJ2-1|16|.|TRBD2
CASSLRGGATLNEQFF
TGTGCCAGCAGTTTACGGGGGGGGGCCACTCTAAATGAGCAGTTCTTC
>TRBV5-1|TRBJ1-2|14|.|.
CASSPDGGLRGYTF
TGCGCCAGCAGCCCAGATGGGGGGTTGAGGGGCTACACCTTC